A selection of T cell receptor beta chains follows, all from one sample in a study of blood T cells in healthy people across ages. Each CDR3 protein is one row after TCRdb ran MiXCR on the 5' RACE reads. The table includes more than 800,000 distinct CDR3 sequences, about 30% detected once. Sequencing input: blood. The receptors shown here come from a woman of 80 years or more in good health. Both conserved end residues are part of each CDR3. The D gene is left open where the match is weak. Size is omitted from some rows. Given values are once, few, many or a class for expanded clones.

size	D	V	J	CDR3
few	TRBD2	TRBV9	TRBJ2-1	CASSVAWRGGYNEQFF
many	TRBD2	TRBV7-9	TRBJ2-5	CASSSSGGEETQYF
-	TRBD1	TRBV6-6	TRBJ2-7	CATRQGVSYEQYF
-	TRBD1	TRBV6-2/TRBV6-3	TRBJ1-6	CASTLKGTGYSPLHF
many	TRBD2	TRBV20-1	TRBJ2-1	CSARDLAGLASHYNEQFF
-	-	TRBV12-3/TRBV12-4	TRBJ1-2	CASSSRGANYGHTF
-	TRBD1	TRBV6-2/TRBV6-3	TRBJ1-6	CASSLGQGARNSPLHF
-	TRBD2	TRBV12-3/TRBV12-4	TRBJ2-3	CASSTNKGGGIDAQYF
many	-	TRBV20-1	TRBJ2-2	CSAQSNSGQLQSNTGELFF
-	TRBD1	TRBV10-2	TRBJ2-5	CASSGTGAARETQYF
many	TRBD1	TRBV18	TRBJ2-1	CASSPWLTGGHNEQFF
many	TRBD2	TRBV12-3/TRBV12-4	TRBJ2-2	CASSLRLAGDTGELFF
few	-	TRBV2	TRBJ1-2	CASRRIRRQQGNYGYTF
many	-	TRBV4-3	TRBJ2-7	CASSQDLGYYEQYF
-	-	TRBV25-1	TRBJ1-2	CASSEALGQRGGGYTF
many	-	TRBV20-1	TRBJ2-3	CSARTIQRSLTDTQYF
-	-	TRBV27	TRBJ1-5	CASSASRAPDQPQHF
many	-	TRBV7-2	TRBJ2-1	CASSLGIGRTYNEQFF
many	-	TRBV7-2	TRBJ1-2	CASSLYGAGHGGYTF
few	-	TRBV6-5	TRBJ2-3	CASRSRGRGTDTQYF
-	TRBD1	TRBV5-1	TRBJ2-2	CASSPRQGGGSGELFF
-	-	TRBV3-1	TRBJ2-5	CASSQGLKTQYF
many	TRBD2	TRBV12-3/TRBV12-4	TRBJ2-1	CASSLSGGGPGEQFF
many	TRBD1	TRBV9	TRBJ2-1	CASSVRDRDHNEQFF
many	-	TRBV10-3	TRBJ1-2	CAISVQGSDYGYTF
many	TRBD1	TRBV7-6	TRBJ2-1	CASSLGGQGQSEQFF
-	TRBD2	TRBV10-2	TRBJ2-2	CASSSLAGGVTGELFF
-	-	TRBV7-2	TRBJ1-3	CASSLGGQGNTIYF
many	-	TRBV21-1	TRBJ2-7	CASSVKAGTNSSYEQYF
-	TRBD1	TRBV20-1	TRBJ2-7	CSANPGQGSYEQYF
many	TRBD2	TRBV7-2	TRBJ2-5	CASSLGTSGEQETQYF
-	TRBD2	TRBV29-1	TRBJ2-5	CSVEKSSGRKTQYF
many	-	TRBV20-1	TRBJ2-5	CSAMDMYQETQYF
once	-	TRBV18	-	CASSLPNLVTQYF
-	TRBD2	TRBV7-6	-	CASSLGTSGLYNEQYF
few	TRBD1	TRBV20-1	TRBJ1-4	CSAPDRATTNEKLFF
few	TRBD2	TRBV7-8	TRBJ2-2	CASSLPVGGVDTGELFF
-	-	TRBV7-9	TRBJ2-7	CASSRALGVTTDSYEQYF
many	-	TRBV28	TRBJ2-7	CASRNTNSYEQYF
once	-	TRBV6-2/TRBV6-3	TRBJ2-5	CASIPGETYNKQYF
few	-	TRBV3-1	TRBJ1-6	CASRQTGDNSPLHF
-	-	TRBV6-2/TRBV6-3	TRBJ1-1	CASSYYLQGPNTEAFF
few	TRBD2	TRBV20-1	TRBJ2-2	CSARLLAGTNTGELFF
many	-	TRBV20-1	TRBJ2-3	CSATQSRITDTQYF
many	TRBD1	TRBV24-1	TRBJ2-3	CATSDFGQGTDTQYF
-	-	TRBV27	TRBJ2-1	CASRGTEGYEQFF
-	TRBD2	TRBV29-1	-	CSVDFSGGTTYEQYF
-	-	TRBV2	TRBJ1-5	CASSGQKNQPQHF
-	TRBD2	TRBV19	TRBJ2-7	CASSVRRAGGEQYF
few	-	TRBV30	TRBJ1-2	CAWSVAYGYTF
-	TRBD1	TRBV2	TRBJ2-5	CASRTGQGAQETQYF
few	-	TRBV27	TRBJ2-7	CASSFSPLGIGQRPYEQYF